This T cell receptor beta chain is from a study of blood T cell repertoires in COVID-19. Study-level information: COVID-19 samples collected from the United States, Italy and Spain covered acute and convalescent phases. From T cells, B-cell-depleted T cells, or PBMCs came the material, which was cDNA or gDNA.

Data came from immunoSEQ multiplex PCR; TCRdb stores just in-frame clones and leaves some out. The sample comprises some 130,000 clones, around nine tenths of which are singletons, and 3% to 4% rests with the top ten. This CDR3 has 13 amino acids. Germline CDR1 is MNHEY and CDR2 is SVGAGI. V lost 8 bases and J lost 1, with 11 bases in between. This chain uses TRBV6-5 with TRBJ1-1; D ambiguous. This clonotype was obtained from a middle-aged man with active COVID-19. Sequencing was carried out using peripheral blood. The CDR3 here is CASLRRENTEAFF. Written as DNA, the CDR3 is TGTGCCAGCCTTAGGAGGGAGAACACTGAAGCTTTCTTT.